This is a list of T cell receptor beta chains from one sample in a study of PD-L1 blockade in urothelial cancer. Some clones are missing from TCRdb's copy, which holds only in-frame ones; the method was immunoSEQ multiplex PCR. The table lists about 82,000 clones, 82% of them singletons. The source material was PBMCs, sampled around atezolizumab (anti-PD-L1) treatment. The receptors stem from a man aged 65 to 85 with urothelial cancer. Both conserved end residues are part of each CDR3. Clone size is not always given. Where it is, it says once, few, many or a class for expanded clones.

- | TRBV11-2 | CASSLFGGAVGETQYF
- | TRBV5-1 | CASSFSPASNTEAFF
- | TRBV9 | CASSVGSQGYSKAFF
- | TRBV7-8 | CASNLGGGNEQFF
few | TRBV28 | CASRYSNQPQHF
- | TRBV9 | CASSPYGGKETQYF
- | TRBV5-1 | CASSLGGPGTEAFF
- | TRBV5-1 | CASSLDPGLTADTQYF
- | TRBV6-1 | CASRGQPVHEQYF
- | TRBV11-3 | CASSLSIFVGELFF
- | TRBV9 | CASNRGQGNEKLFF
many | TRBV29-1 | CSVDRNTEAFF
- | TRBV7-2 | CASSQVSSGTGELFF
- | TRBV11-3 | CASSFDWTGRNTIYF
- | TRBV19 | CASSPGGLYNEQFF
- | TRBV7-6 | CASSGWGGHQETQYF
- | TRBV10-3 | CAINPDRENTYGYTF
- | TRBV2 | CASRGDGTGELFF
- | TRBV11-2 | CASRLLAGSEAFF
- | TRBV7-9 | CASSLEQANTEAFF
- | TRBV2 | CASSTGQFYSNQPQHF
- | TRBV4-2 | CASSQVGLAGIAYEQYF
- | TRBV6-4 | CASSEGDRGTEAFF
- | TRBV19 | CASSTGDRGEAFF
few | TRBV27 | CASSSGTSGSYNEQFF
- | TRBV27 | CASSAQQGAGNTEAFF
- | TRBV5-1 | CASSWDPQGNSYEQYF
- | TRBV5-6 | CASSYRGLLHNEQFF
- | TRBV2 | CASSDRTNEKLFF